This T cell receptor (beta chain) was recorded in a study of blood T cell repertoires in COVID-19 (dated by TCRdb to the early 2020s). For the wider study: The collaborator samples originated in the United States, Italy and Spain and spanned the acute and convalescent phases of COVID-19. The prospective study material was composed of cDNA or gDNA derived from T cells, B-cell-depleted T cells, or PBMCs. Subjects who had been exposed to COVID-19, were actively infected with it, or had recovered from it provided the deeply sampled blood TCRbeta repertoires that made up the dataset. A freely available public database, intended as a resource for researchers studying the immune response to SARS-CoV-2, is where the repertoires were released. The samples were drawn from the first 160 participants of the ongoing ImmuneRACE study and from under 1,500 subjects provided by 6 global collaborators. Nearly every sample came with metadata listing a de-identified subject ID, COVID-19 status, age in years and sex. HLA class I and class II types, where available, came from metadata supplied by the sample provider rather than from assay-based typing.

TCRbeta CDR3 regions were amplified from genomic DNA by means of the immunoSEQ Assay, a bias-controlled multiplex PCR. The study's own analysis went as follows. The number of nucleated cells in each sample was estimated from the amplification of reference gene primers within the assay. To quantify the absolute abundance of each unique TCRbeta CDR3 rearrangement, sequence reads were collapsed and filtered. For each sample, productive Simpson clonality was calculated by taking the square root of Simpson's diversity index across productive rearrangements. Entries here come from immuneACCESS through TCRdb and include only in-frame sequences with V and J called. Some clones fail to appear in such tables; in the studies checked, an unresolved V gene covers under half of the shortfall, and the cause of the remainder is unknown. The DNA was the basis for D and trimming; V, J and clone size are from that table. The sample has 110,000 to 150,000 clones on record, about four fifths of them singletons. The ten largest clones represent under 10% of the sample.

What the research found in general, with its limitations: Clinical and demographic metadata were provided uncurated, with the amount varying by source and participant.

This clone was observed once. The specificity of this receptor is unknown. Per-base quality was not reported, and no clone a single base away is much larger than it. Collaborating institutions collected whole blood in K2EDTA tubes following their own protocols. For TCRbeta analysis, collaborators shipped samples as frozen whole blood, isolated PBMCs, or DNA extracted from either of those sample types. Spanning cysteine to phenylalanine, the CDR3 consists of 14 amino acids. The CDR3 DNA has 42 bases and is translated from base 1. The germline ends are 8 bases apart after V is trimmed by 6 bases and J by 0 bases. CDR1 and CDR2, per the germline V gene, are ENHRY and SYGVKD.

The V and J segments used are TRBV10-3 and TRBJ2-2; a tentative D call is TRBD2 (5 bases match). The receptor was isolated from a woman aged 80 or older in a cohort sampled during active or convalescent COVID-19. Sequencing was performed on peripheral blood. At the DNA level, the sequence is TGTGCCATCAGGGGAGACACGAACACCGGGGAGCTGTTTTTT. Its protein reads: CAIRGDTNTGELFF.